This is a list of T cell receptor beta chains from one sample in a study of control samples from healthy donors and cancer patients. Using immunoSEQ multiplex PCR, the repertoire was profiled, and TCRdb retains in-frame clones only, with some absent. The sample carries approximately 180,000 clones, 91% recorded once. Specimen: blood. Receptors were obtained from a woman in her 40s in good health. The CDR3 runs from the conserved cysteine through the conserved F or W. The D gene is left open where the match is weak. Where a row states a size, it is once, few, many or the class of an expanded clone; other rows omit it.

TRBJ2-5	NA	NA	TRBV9	TGTGCCAGCAGCGTAGGACTTATCCCCCGAGAGACCCAGTACTTC	CASSVGLIPRETQYF
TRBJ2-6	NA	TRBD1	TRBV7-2	TGTGCCAGCACCGGGACAGGGGGCTCCACTGGGGCCAACGTCCTGACTTTC	CASTGTGGSTGANVLTF
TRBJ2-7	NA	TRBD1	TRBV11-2	TGTGCCAGCAGCCAGGGACAGGGGGGTATGGAGCAGTACTTC	CASSQGQGGMEQYF
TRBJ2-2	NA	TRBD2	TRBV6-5	TGTGCCAGCAGTTGGCTAGCGGGGGACGGGGAGCTGTTTTTT	CASSWLAGDGELFF
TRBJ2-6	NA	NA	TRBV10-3	TGTGCCATCAGTGAGCCGAACAGCTCTGGGGCCAACGTCCTGACTTTC	CAISEPNSSGANVLTF
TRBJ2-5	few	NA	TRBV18	TGTGCCAGCTCACCACTAGTTCAAGAGACCCAGTACTTC	CASSPLVQETQYF
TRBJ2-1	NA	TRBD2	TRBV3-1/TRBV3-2	TGTGCCAGCAGCCCGACTAGCGCGGGTGAGCAGTTCTTC	CASSPTSAGEQFF
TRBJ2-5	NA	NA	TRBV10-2	TGCGCCAGCAGTGACACTAGTTTTCCAGAGACCCAGTACTTC	CASSDTSFPETQYF
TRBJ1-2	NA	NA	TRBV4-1	TGCGCCAGCAGCCAAGACAGGGACTATGGCTACACCTTC	CASSQDRDYGYTF
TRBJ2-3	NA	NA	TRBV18	TGTGCCAGCTCACCACGCACCTGGGATACGCAGTATTTT	CASSPRTWDTQYF
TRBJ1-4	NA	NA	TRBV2	TGTGCCAGCAGTGAAGGGGAGGGGCCCACTAATGAAAAACTGTTTTTT	CASSEGEGPTNEKLFF
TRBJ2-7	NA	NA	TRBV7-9	TGTGCCAGCAGCTCGGGGGTGCGGTGGGAGCAGTACTTC	CASSSGVRWEQYF
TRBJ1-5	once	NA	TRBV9	TGTGCCAGCAGCGTAGCAGGGGTGGATCAGCCCCAGCATTTT	CASSVAGVDQPQHF
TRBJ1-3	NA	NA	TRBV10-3	TGTGCCATGGGGGACACCCTCTCTGGAAACACCATATATTTT	CAMGDTLSGNTIYF
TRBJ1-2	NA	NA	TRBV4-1	TGCGCCAGCAGCCAAACTCCGGGGGGCTACACCTTC	CASSQTPGGYTF
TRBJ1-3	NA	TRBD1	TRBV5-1	TGCGCCAGCAGCGTGACAGGGGGAAGAAACACCATATATTTT	CASSVTGGRNTIYF
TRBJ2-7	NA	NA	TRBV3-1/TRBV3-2	TGTGCCAGCAGCCAAGGTGGGACCTCCTACGAGCAGTACTTC	CASSQGGTSYEQYF
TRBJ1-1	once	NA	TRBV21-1	TGTGCCAGCAGAGCAGGTAGGTTGAACACTGAAGCTTTCTTT	CASRAGRLNTEAFF
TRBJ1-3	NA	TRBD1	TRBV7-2	TGTGCCAGCAGCTTGACAGGGACACTCTCTGGAAACACCATATATTTT	CASSLTGTLSGNTIYF
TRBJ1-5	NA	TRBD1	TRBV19	TGTGCCAGTAGTATAGCCGGAGGACAGGGCAATCAGCCCCAGCATTTT	CASSIAGGQGNQPQHF
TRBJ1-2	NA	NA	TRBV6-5	TGTGCCAGCAGACGCCCCGACGGCTATGGCTACACCTTC	CASRRPDGYGYTF
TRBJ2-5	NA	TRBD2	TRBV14	TGTGCCAGCAGCCCCCTGGCGGGGGGGCAAGAGACCCAGTACTTC	CASSPLAGGQETQYF
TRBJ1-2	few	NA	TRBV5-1	TGCGCCAGCGGGGACAATAACTATGGCTACACCTTC	CASGDNNYGYTF
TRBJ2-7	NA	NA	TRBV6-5	TGTGCCAGCGGGGACAATACGCGGTACGAGCAGTACTTC	CASGDNTRYEQYF